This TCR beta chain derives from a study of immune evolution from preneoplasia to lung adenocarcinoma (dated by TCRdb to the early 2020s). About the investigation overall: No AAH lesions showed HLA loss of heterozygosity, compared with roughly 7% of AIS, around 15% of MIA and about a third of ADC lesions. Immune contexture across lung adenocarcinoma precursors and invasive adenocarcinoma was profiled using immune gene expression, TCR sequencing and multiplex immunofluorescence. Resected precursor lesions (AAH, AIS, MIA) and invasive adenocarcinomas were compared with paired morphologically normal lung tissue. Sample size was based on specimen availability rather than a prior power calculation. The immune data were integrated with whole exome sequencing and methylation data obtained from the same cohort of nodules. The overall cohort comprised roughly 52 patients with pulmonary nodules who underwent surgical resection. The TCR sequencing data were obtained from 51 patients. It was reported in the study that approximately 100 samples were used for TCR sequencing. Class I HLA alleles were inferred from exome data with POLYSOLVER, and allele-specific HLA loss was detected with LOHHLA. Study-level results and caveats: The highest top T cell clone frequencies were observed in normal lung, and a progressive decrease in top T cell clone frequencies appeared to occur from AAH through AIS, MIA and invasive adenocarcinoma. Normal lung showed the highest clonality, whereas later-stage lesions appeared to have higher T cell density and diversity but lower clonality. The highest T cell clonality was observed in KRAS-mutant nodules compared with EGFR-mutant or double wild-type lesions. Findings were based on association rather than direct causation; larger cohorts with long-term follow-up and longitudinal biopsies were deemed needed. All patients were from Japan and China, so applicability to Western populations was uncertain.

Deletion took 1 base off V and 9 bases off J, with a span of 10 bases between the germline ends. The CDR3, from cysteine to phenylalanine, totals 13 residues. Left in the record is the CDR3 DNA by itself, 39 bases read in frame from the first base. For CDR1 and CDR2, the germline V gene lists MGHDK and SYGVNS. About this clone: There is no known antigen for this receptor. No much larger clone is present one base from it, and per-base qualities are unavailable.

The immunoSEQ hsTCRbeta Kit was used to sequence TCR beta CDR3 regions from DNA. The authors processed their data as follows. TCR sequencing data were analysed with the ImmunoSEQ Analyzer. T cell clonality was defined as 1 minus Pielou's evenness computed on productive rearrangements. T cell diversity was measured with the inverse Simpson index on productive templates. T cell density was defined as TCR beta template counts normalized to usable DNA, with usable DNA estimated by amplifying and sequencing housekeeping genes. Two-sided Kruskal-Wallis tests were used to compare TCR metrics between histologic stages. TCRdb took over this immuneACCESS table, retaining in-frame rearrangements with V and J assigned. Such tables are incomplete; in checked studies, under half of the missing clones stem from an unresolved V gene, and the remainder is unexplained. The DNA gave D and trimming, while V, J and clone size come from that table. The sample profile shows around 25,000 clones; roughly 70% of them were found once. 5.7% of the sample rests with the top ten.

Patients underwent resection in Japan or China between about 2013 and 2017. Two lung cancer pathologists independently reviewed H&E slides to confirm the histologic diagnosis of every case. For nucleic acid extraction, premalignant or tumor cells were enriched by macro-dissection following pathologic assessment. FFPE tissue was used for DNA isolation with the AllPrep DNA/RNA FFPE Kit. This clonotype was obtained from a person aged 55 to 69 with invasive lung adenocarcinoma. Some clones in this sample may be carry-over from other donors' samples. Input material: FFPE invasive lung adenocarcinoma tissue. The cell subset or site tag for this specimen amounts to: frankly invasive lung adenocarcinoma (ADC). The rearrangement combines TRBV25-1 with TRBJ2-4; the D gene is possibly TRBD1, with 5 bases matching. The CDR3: CASSELTEGIQYF. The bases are TGTGCCAGCAGTGAATTGACAGAAGGCATTCAGTACTTC.